This TCR beta chain was found in a study of blood T cell repertoires in COVID-19. Across the study: COVID-19 samples, acute and convalescent, were from the United States, Italy and Spain. T cells, B-cell-depleted T cells, or PBMCs supplied cDNA or gDNA.

CDR3 length: 14 amino acids. Losses at the gene ends were 3 bases for V and 3 bases for J; bases not matched to a gene: 2. CDR1 and CDR2 (germline): LNHNV, YYDKDF (reference sequence). As handled by the study authors: Amplified reference gene primers provided the basis for estimating nucleated cell counts. The data were produced by immunoSEQ multiplex PCR, yet TCRdb's version contains in-frame clones alone and is incomplete. Clone size and V and J calls were adopted from that table, with D and trimming inferred from the DNA. The table lists just under 20,000 clones, more than 80% of them singletons. Sequencing was done on a sample of peripheral blood. This chain uses TRBV15 with TRBJ2-3; TRBD2 aligns across 8 bases. The TCR was taken from a woman between 50 and 59 years old with active COVID-19. The CDR3 sequence is CATSRSGGTDTQYF. CDR3 nucleotide sequence: TGTGCCACCAGCAGGTCGGGAGGGACAGATACGCAGTATTTT.